What follows describes a single T cell receptor (beta chain). Its target is not known. This sample was taken from a study of T cell clonotyping in hematopoietic cell transplantation. Study-wide findings and caveats: At the given depth, recipient repertoires were over 97% de novo clonotypes. No sorting was done, leaving CD4 and CD8 contributions mixed.

The CDR3 runs to 16 residues. V was pared by 4 bases and J by 1 base, with 17 bases between. Germline V gene data show CDR1 as SGHKS and CDR2 as YYEKEE (reference sequence). Samples: about 28 days before transplant, then days 30, 100 and 180 after. Some clones are missing from TCRdb's copy, which holds only in-frame ones; the method was immunoSEQ multiplex PCR. Among about 4,400 clones listed, 60% to 80% were seen once. The source material was PBMCs, sampled 100 days after allogeneic stem cell transplant. The TCR sequence derives from a male patient in his sixties or seventies who had an allogeneic stem cell transplant, so the T cells may come from the graft donor. Some clones in this sample may be carry-over from other donors' samples. The chain combines TRBV5-5 with TRBJ2-5; D not resolved. The CDR3 loop is CASSETSGRIQETQYF. The CDR3 DNA reads TGTGCCAGCAGCGAAACCTCAGGACGGATCCAAGAGACCCAGTACTTC.